The 20 T cell receptor beta chains reported below all come from one sample, sequenced in a study of cytomegalovirus exposure and HLA in healthy donors. It was with 60 Vbeta and 13 Jbeta primers that the PCR ran. Some clones are missing from TCRdb's copy, which holds only in-frame ones; the method was immunoSEQ multiplex PCR. This sample has about 140,000 clones, with around 65% found just once. The sequencing input was PBMCs. The receptors originated from a woman aged 55-75 years in good health and CMV-seronegative.

The chain combines TRBV7-2 with TRBJ2-7, with 7 nucleotides matching TRBD2. The CDR3 has 14 residues. CDR1 and CDR2 (germline): SGHTA, FQGNSA. J was trimmed by 3 bases and V by 3 bases; bases with no gene match: 5. The DNA of the CDR3 is TGTGCCAGCAGCTTTGGGCCGGGGGGCTACGAGCAGTACTTC. Translating it yields CASSFGPGGYEQYF.

J is TRBJ2-3 and V is TRBV9, with 7 bases matching TRBD2. Germline CDR1 reads SGDLS; CDR2 reads YYNGEE. The CDR3 is made up of 15 amino acids. J lost 3 bases, V lost 2 bases, and 6 bases had no gene match. In DNA, the CDR3 is TGTGCCAGCAGCGTCTCTTCTAGCGGAACAGATACGCAGTATTTT. Its translation: CASSVSSSGTDTQYF.

This clone was seen a single time. The genes are TRBV6-4 and TRBJ2-1; 11 nucleotides align to TRBD2. The CDR3 contains 15 residues. Per germline, CDR1 MRHNA and CDR2 SNTAGT. V shed 6 bases, J shed 3 bases, and the junction held 4 bases outside the gene matches. CDR3 in DNA: TGTGCCAGCAGCAACCTAGCGGGGGGCTACAATGAGCAGTTCTTC. It yields the protein CASSNLAGGYNEQFF.

The CDR3 bases are TGTGCCAGCAGTTTGGAGGGAGGGGGGGGTTACGAGCAGTACTTC. Encoded protein: CASSLEGGGGYEQYF. The J gene is TRBJ2-7, the V gene TRBV27, with TRBD2 as a possible D gene (7 bases). The V end lost 3 bases, the J end lost 4 bases, and 16 bases lay between the germline ends. This CDR3 is 15 amino acids long. The V gene's germline CDR1 is MNHEY and CDR2 SMNVEV (reference sequence).

The chain recombines TRBV2 with TRBJ1-5, with 12 bases that match TRBD1. The CDR3 extends over 18 amino acids. The germline V gene encodes CDR1 SNHLY and CDR2 FYNNEI. V dropped 3 bases and J dropped 6; count of bases not matched to a gene: 12. The CDR3 DNA reads TGTGCCAGCAGTGACCTCGTGATTGGGACAGGGGGCTCTCAGCCCCAGCATTTT. It codes for CASSDLVIGTGGSQPQHF.

This clone was observed a few times. The rearrangement uses TRBV5-4 and TRBJ2-2, with 10 positions matching TRBD1. The CDR3 totals 14 residues. Germline values: CDR1 SGHNT, CDR2 YYREEE (reference sequence). V lost 4 bases and J lost 4; bases outside the gene matches: 1. The CDR3: CASSRQGATGELFF. The CDR3, as DNA: TGTGCCAGCAGCCGACAGGGGGCCACCGGGGAGCTGTTTTTT.

The V call is TRBV5-5, the J call TRBJ1-6; tentatively, D is TRBD1 (5 bases). Looked up from germline, CDR1 is SGHKS and CDR2 is YYEKEE (reference sequence). CDR3 length: 15 amino acids. Trimming shortened V by 0 bases and J by 8 bases, and 12 bases separated the two germline ends. CDR3 DNA: TGTGCCAGCAGCTTGGGTGCGGGGGAATATTCACCCCTCCACTTT. This encodes CASSLGAGEYSPLHF.

V usage is TRBV5-4 and J usage is TRBJ2-3, with D possibly matching TRBD2 (7 bases). V shed 4 bases and J shed 0 bases, with 18 bases lying between them. The CDR3 loop spans 17 amino acids. CDR1 and CDR2 (germline): SGHNT, YYREEE (reference sequence). CDR3: CASSRRSRGRSTDTQYF. Here the CDR3 DNA reads TGTGCCAGCAGCCGCCGTTCGCGGGGGCGGAGCACAGATACGCAGTATTTT. Full variable domain (rest looked up from reference TRBV5-4 and TRBJ2-3): ETGVTQSPTHLIKTRGQQVTLRCSSQSGHNTVSWYQQALGQGPQFIFQYYREEENGRGNFPPRFSGLQFPNYSSELNVNALELDDSALYLCASSRRSRGRSTDTQYFGPGTRLTVL.

The J gene is TRBJ1-5, the V gene TRBV19; D might be TRBD1 (5 bases). Germline V gene lookup returns CDR1 LNHDA and CDR2 SQIVND (reference sequence). The CDR3 extends over 15 amino acids. The V end was cut by 5 bases, the J end by 2 bases, with 13 bases between. CDR3 nucleotide sequence: TGTGCCAGTAGTGGGGGAGGGAGAGGCAATCAGCCCCAGCATTTT. The encoded protein is CASSGGGRGNQPQHF. The variable domain in full, with the rest retrieved from reference TRBV19 and TRBJ1-5, is DGGITQSPKYLFRKEGQNVTLSCEQNLNHDAMYWYRQDPGQGLRLIYYSQIVNDFQKGDIAEGYSVSREKKESFPLTVTSAQKNPTAFYLCASSGGGRGNQPQHFGDGTRLSIL.

Points on this clone: Its ends do not fully match the called genes, so a read error is possible. The chain joins TRBV7-7 to TRBJ2-7; 9 bases align to TRBD1. Germline CDR1 and CDR2: SSHAT and FNYEAQ (reference sequence). The CDR3 is made up of 15 amino acids. The CDR3 nucleotides read TGTGCTAGCAGCCAGGGACAGGGAGGACCCTACGAGCAGTACTTC. Its protein product is CASSQGQGGPYEQYF.

J is TRBJ2-7 and V is TRBV27; 7 nucleotides match TRBD1. Germline V gene lookup returns CDR1 MNHEY and CDR2 SMNVEV (reference sequence). V lost 3 bases and J lost 2; bases outside the gene matches: 7. This CDR3 region has 15 residues. This CDR3 is CASSLEQGSTYEQYF. The CDR3, as DNA: TGTGCCAGCAGTTTGGAACAGGGGTCTACCTACGAGCAGTACTTC.

This chain connects TRBV6-4 to TRBJ1-5, with D tentatively TRBD1 (5 bases). V was clipped by 8 bases and J by 5 bases, with 16 bases between them. Germline V gives CDR1 MRHNA, CDR2 SNTAGT. The CDR3 spans 14 residues. CDR3 sequence reads: CASHQGGRHQPQHF. As DNA, the CDR3 is TGTGCCAGCCATCAGGGAGGTCGTCATCAGCCCCAGCATTTT.

The chain recombines TRBV19 with TRBJ1-1; 9 positions agree with TRBD1. V lost 5 bases to trimming and J lost 0 bases; unmatched junction nucleotides: 4. The germline CDR1 and CDR2 sequences are LNHDA and SQIVND (reference sequence). This CDR3 comprises 15 residues. This CDR3 is CASSPRTGVNTEAFF. CDR3 DNA: TGTGCCAGTAGTCCCAGGACAGGGGTGAACACTGAAGCTTTCTTT.

This clone was seen a single time. In nucleotides, the CDR3 is TGTGCCGCGCAGGGGGCGCAAGGAGCCCCCACTCAAGAGACCCAGTACTTC. It translates to CAAQGAQGAPTQETQYF. The chain joins TRBV28 to TRBJ2-5, with TRBD1 identical over 8 bases. The CDR3 is 17 amino acids. V shed 11 bases, J shed 2 bases, and the junction held 19 bases outside the gene matches. CDR1 and CDR2 (germline): MDHEN, SYDVKM.

V usage is TRBV28 and J usage is TRBJ2-4; 10 nucleotides agree with TRBD1. CDR1 MDHEN and CDR2 SYDVKM come from the germline V gene. The CDR3 loop spans 17 amino acids. The J segment lost 0 bases and the V segment lost 3 bases, leaving 5 bases of the junction unmatched. The CDR3 spells CASSLTGGQLAKNIQYF. The CDR3 bases are TGTGCCAGCAGTTTGACAGGGGGCCAACTAGCCAAAAACATTCAGTACTTC.

This rearrangement joins TRBV19 to TRBJ1-2; D is unclear. Germline V lookup: CDR1 LNHDA, CDR2 SQIVND (reference sequence). The CDR3 contains 12 residues. Trimming stripped 3 bases from V and 7 bases from J, with 9 bases between. For the CDR3, the DNA is TGTGCCAGTAGTATGTCAGTTGGTGGCTACACCTTC. Amino acids: CASSMSVGGYTF.

In this sample, this clone turned up a few times. Its ends do not fully match the called genes, so a read error is possible. The same CDR3 also results from other DNA sequences found in this sample. The V and J genes are TRBV7-2 and TRBJ2-2, with TRBD1 matching over 9 bases. This CDR3 is 16 amino acids long. The germline gives CDR1 SGHTA, CDR2 FQGNSA. The chain's CDR3 is CASSLDGTGNTGELFF. CDR3 coding DNA: TGTGCCAGCAGCTTGGACGGGACAGGGAACACTGGGGAGCTGTTTTTT.

The rearrangement joins TRBV2 to TRBJ2-5; 9 bases match TRBD1. With the DNA end fitting TRBJ2-7 better, the J assignment may be wrong. This CDR3 region has 14 residues. CDR1 is SNHLY, CDR2 FYNNEI, per germline. The CDR3 sequence is CASSEGTGRHEQYF. CDR3 in DNA: TGTGCCAGCAGTGAGGGGACAGGGCGGCACGAGCAGTACTTC.

The chain uses TRBV21-1 and TRBJ2-2; the table's D gene call, TRBD2, was not cross checked with the DNA. TRBV21-1 is marked as a pseudogene. CDR3 length equals 12 residues. CDR3: CASSLLSGELFF. The CDR3 DNA reads TGTGCCAGCAGCTTACTTTCCGGGGAGCTGTTTTTT.

The V gene is TRBV9, the J gene TRBJ1-2; D ambiguous. In germline, CDR1 is SGDLS, CDR2 YYNGEE. The CDR3 loop spans 12 amino acids. V was trimmed by 7 bases and J by 8 bases, leaving 15 bases between them. This CDR3 reads CASSGVLRGYTF. CDR3 bases: TGTGCCAGCTCCGGGGTGCTGAGGGGCTACACCTTC.